The entry below describes one TCR beta chain. This sample was included in a study of CD8 T cells in Susac syndrome. Reverse transcription of 0.5 to 1 ug RNA was carried out with random hexamers. TCR beta CDR3 was amplified by immunoSEQ multiplex PCR. This amplification extended across 54 Vbeta and 13 Jbeta segments. One entry per CDR3 protein, called by TCRdb with MiXCR from the immunoSEQ multiplex PCR reads. The table shows about 190,000 distinct CDR3 sequences, with roughly 94% occurring only once. Germline assignment: CDR1 MNHEY and CDR2 SVGAGI. The germline V and J ends were trimmed by 4 bases and 0 bases, with 10 bases remaining between them. This CDR3 has 15 amino acids. In contrast to the negatively isolated CD8+ and CD4+ T cells, TEMRA cells were FACS-enriched.

The origin of this receptor is a human donor in good health. Specimen: CD4+ T cells from PBMCs. The V and J genes are TRBV6-5 and TRBJ2-4, with D tentatively TRBD1 (5 bases). The CDR3 nucleotides read TGTGCCAGCAGTTTTGCAGGGCCAGCCAAAAACATTCAGTACTTC. It translates to CASSFAGPAKNIQYF.